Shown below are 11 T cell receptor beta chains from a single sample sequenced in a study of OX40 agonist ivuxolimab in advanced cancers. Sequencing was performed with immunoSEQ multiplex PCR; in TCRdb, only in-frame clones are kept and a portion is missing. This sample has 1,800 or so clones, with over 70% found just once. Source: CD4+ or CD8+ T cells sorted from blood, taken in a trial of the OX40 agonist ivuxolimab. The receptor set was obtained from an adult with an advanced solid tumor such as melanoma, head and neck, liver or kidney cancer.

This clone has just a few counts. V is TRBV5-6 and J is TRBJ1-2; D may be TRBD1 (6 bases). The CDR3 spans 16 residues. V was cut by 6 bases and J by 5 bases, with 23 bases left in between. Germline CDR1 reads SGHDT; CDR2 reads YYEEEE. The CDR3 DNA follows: TGTGCCAGCACCCGGGGGGGGCCAGGGTACAAGTATGGCTACACCTTC. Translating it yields CASTRGGPGYKYGYTF.

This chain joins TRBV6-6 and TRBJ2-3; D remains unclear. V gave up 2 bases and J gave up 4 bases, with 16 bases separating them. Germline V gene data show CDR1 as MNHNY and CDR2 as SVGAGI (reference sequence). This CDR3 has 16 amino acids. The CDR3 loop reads CASSYPVVGQSDTQYF. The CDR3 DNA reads TGTGCCAGCAGTTACCCGGTAGTGGGTCAGTCAGATACGCAGTATTTT.

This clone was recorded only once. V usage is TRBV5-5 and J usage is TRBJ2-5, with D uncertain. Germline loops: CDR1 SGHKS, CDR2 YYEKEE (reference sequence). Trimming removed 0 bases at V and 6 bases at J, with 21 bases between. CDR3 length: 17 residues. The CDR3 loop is CASSLGMLGFDWKTQYF. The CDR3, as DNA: TGTGCCAGCAGCTTGGGGATGCTTGGTTTTGACTGGAAGACCCAGTACTTC.

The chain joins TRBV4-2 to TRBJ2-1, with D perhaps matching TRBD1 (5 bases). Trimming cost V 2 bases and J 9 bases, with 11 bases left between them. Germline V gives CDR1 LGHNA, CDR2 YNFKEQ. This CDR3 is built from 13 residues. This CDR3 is CASSQTVQGEQFF. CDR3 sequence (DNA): TGTGCCAGCAGCCAAACCGTTCAGGGTGAGCAGTTCTTC.

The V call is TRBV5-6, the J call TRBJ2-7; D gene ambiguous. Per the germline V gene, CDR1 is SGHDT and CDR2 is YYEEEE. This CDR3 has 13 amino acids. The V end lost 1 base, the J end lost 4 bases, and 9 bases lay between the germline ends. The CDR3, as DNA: TGTGCCAGCAGCTTGAGCCTTTCTTACGAGCAGTACTTC. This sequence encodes CASSLSLSYEQYF.

The CDR3 sequence is CASSGAELRITEAFF. CDR3 bases: TGTGCCAGTAGTGGGGCCGAGCTGAGGATCACTGAAGCTTTCTTT. The chain is built from TRBV19 and TRBJ1-1; tentative D call: TRBD1 (5 bases). In germline, CDR1 is LNHDA, CDR2 SQIVND (reference sequence). The CDR3 sequence is 15 residues long. V was clipped by 5 bases and J by 4 bases, with 17 bases between them.

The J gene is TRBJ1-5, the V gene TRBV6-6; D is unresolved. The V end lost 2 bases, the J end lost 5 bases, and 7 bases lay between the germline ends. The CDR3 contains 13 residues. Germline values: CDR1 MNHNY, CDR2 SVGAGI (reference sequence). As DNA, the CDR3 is TGTGCCAGCAGTTACAGTTCCGATCAGCCCCAGCATTTT. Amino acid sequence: CASSYSSDQPQHF.

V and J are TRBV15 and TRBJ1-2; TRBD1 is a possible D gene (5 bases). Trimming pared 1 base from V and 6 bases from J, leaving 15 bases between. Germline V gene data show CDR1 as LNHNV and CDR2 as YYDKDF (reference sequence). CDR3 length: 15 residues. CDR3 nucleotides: TGTGCCACCAGCAGAGTTTTGGGGGTATCCGATGGCTACACCTTC. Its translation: CATSRVLGVSDGYTF. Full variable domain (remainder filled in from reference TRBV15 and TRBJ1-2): DAMVIQNPRYQVTQFGKPVTLSCSQTLNHNVMYWYQQKSSQAPKLLFHYYDKDFNNEADTPDNFQSRRPNTSFCFLDIRSPGLGDTAMYLCATSRVLGVSDGYTFGSGTRLTVV.

This chain's CDR3 is CASSIEGNSNQPQHF. CDR3 nucleotides: TGTGCCAGTAGTATAGAAGGAAATAGCAATCAGCCCCAGCATTTT. The chain has TRBV19 and TRBJ1-5; D remains unclear. V lost 0 bases, J lost 0 bases, and 6 bases lay in between. This CDR3 is built from 15 residues. Per the germline V gene, CDR1 is LNHDA and CDR2 is SQIVND (reference sequence).

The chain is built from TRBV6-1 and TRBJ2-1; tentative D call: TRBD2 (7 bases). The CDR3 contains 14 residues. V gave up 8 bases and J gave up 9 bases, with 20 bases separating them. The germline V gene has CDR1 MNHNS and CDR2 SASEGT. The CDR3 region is CASGGVYRAGEQFF. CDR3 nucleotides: TGTGCCAGCGGGGGGGTTTACAGGGCCGGTGAGCAGTTCTTC.

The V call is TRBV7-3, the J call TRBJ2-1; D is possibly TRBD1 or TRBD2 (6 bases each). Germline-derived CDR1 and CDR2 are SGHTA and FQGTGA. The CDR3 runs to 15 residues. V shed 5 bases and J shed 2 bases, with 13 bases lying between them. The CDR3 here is CASSPGAATYNEQFF. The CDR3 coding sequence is TGTGCCAGCAGCCCGGGGGCCGCCACCTACAATGAGCAGTTCTTC.